These T cell receptor beta chains were read from a single sample in a study of blood T cell repertoires in COVID-19. Sequencing was performed with immunoSEQ multiplex PCR; in TCRdb, only in-frame clones are kept and a portion is missing. The table has a few hundred thousand clones, 65% to 90% seen once. Specimen: peripheral blood. These receptor sequences come from a woman between 40 and 50 years old who had recovered from COVID-19. CDR3s include the opening cysteine and the closing phenylalanine or tryptophan. A D gene is named only where the DNA matches it firmly. Clone size appears in some rows only: once, few, many, or a class for an expanded clone.

j_call d_call v_call clone_size cdr3_nt cdr3_aa
TRBJ1-4 TRBD1 TRBV7-2 - TGTGCCAGCAGCTTAGACGGACAGGTGAATGAAAAACTGTTTTTT CASSLDGQVNEKLFF
TRBJ1-2 TRBD1 TRBV2 - TGTGCCGCGTCCCGGGACAGGGATGGCTACACCTTC CAASRDRDGYTF
TRBJ1-2 - TRBV20-1 - TGCAGTGCTAGTGCGAGTGACTATGGCTACACCTTC CSASASDYGYTF
TRBJ2-1 - TRBV6-4 once TGTGCCAGCAGTGTGGGCGGGGTGCGAAATGAGCAGTTCTTC CASSVGGVRNEQFF
TRBJ2-1 - TRBV4-2 many TGTGCCAGCAGCCAAGAGAAGCAGGATGAGCAGTTCTTC CASSQEKQDEQFF
TRBJ1-1 - TRBV27 - TGTGCCAGCAGTCTCAACCCGTTGTTGAGTACTGAAGCTTTCTTT CASSLNPLLSTEAFF
TRBJ2-7 TRBD1 TRBV2 - TGTGCCAGCAGACAGACAGGGACCTACGAGCAGTACTTC CASRQTGTYEQYF
TRBJ1-5 TRBD1 TRBV6-6 - TGTGCCAGCTCGCAGGGGGCGGAATTTGGTCAGCCCCAGCATTTT CASSQGAEFGQPQHF
TRBJ1-1 - TRBV5-5 once TGTGCCAGCAGCTTCACCTTACATACGAACACTGAAGCTTTCTTT CASSFTLHTNTEAFF
TRBJ1-2 TRBD1 TRBV9 few TGTGCCAGCAGCAAAGGACAGGGTAACTATGGCTACACCTTC CASSKGQGNYGYTF
TRBJ1-6 - TRBV7-9 - TGTGCCAGCAGCTTGGACAGCGAAAATTCACCCCTCCACTTT CASSLDSENSPLHF
TRBJ2-7 - TRBV21-1 - TGTGCCAGCAGCAAAGGGAGAGGGGGACATCCTACCTACGAGCAGTACTTC CASSKGRGGHPTYEQYF
TRBJ2-3 - TRBV12-2 - TGTGCAAGTCCCGGGGATACGCAGTATTTT CASPGDTQYF
TRBJ2-7 - TRBV28 - TGTGCCAGCAGTGAGCTATACGAGCAGTACTTC CASSELYEQYF
TRBJ2-1 - TRBV3-1/TRBV3-2 - TGTGCCAGCAGCCGGGCAGCAACCTCCTACAATGAGCAGTTCTTC CASSRAATSYNEQFF
TRBJ1-5 - TRBV27 - TGTGCCAGCAGTTTATCCCGGGGGATGGGACTACTACGTTCTAAATATAGCAATCAGCCCCAGCATTTT CASSLSRGMGLLRSKYSNQPQHF
TRBJ2-7 - TRBV7-9 - TGTGCCAGCAGCTTAGGGGGAACAGGCTCCTACGAGCAGTACTTC CASSLGGTGSYEQYF
TRBJ2-5 - TRBV7-9 - TGTGCCAGCAGCCTTCAATCCGGTAGTGTAGAGACCCAGTACTTC CASSLQSGSVETQYF
TRBJ2-1 TRBD2 TRBV7-2 - TGTGCCAGCAGCTTAGTGGGGGGGGTTTCCAATGAGCAGTTCTTC CASSLVGGVSNEQFF
TRBJ1-6 - TRBV6-5 - TGTGCCAGCAGTTCAACAACAGGGTATAATTCACCCCTCCACTTT CASSSTTGYNSPLHF
TRBJ1-1 - TRBV6-6 few TGTGCCAGCAGTTACTCCCCGAGAGGGTCTGAAGCTTTCTTT CASSYSPRGSEAFF
TRBJ1-5 TRBD1 TRBV19 - TGTGCCAGTTTACCCGCAGGGGGTAGCAATCAGCCCCAGCATTTT CASLPAGGSNQPQHF
TRBJ1-5 TRBD1 TRBV2 few TGTGCCAGCACGGGACAGGGCAATCAGCCCCAGCATTTT CASTGQGNQPQHF
TRBJ1-1 TRBD1 TRBV18 once TGTGCCAGCTCACCCCCGGACAGGGCCACTGAAGCTTTCTTT CASSPPDRATEAFF
TRBJ1-3 - TRBV13 - TGTGCCAGCAGCTACAGGGTTACGGCTGGAAACACCATATATTTT CASSYRVTAGNTIYF
TRBJ1-1 - TRBV7-2 - TGTGCCAGCAGCCTATCGGGAGGAGACCTTGAAGCTTTCTTT CASSLSGGDLEAFF
TRBJ2-2 - TRBV19 - TGTGCCAGTAGTATTGGGAGGACCGGGGAGCTGTTTTTT CASSIGRTGELFF
TRBJ1-1 - TRBV7-9 - TGTGCCAGCAGCTTAGTCCCCTTCAGGCCGGCTGAAGCTTTCTTT CASSLVPFRPAEAFF
TRBJ1-6 TRBD1 TRBV2 - TGTGCCAGCAGCCAGAATGGGGGACAGAATAATTCACCCCTCCACTTT CASSQNGGQNNSPLHF